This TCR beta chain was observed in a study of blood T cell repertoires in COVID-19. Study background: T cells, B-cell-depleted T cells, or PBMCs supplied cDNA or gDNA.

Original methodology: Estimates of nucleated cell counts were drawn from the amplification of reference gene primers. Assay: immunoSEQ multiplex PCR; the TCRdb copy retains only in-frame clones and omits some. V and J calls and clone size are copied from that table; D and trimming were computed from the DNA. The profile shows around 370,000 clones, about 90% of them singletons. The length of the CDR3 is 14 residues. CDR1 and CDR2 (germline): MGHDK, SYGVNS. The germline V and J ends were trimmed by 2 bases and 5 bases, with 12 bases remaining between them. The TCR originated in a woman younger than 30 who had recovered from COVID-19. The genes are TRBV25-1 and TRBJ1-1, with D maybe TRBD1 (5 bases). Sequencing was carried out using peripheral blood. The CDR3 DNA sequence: TGTGCCAGCAGTGAACCCCTGGGGGGGACTGAAGCTTTCTTT. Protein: CASSEPLGGTEAFF.